The clone carrying this TCR beta chain appeared a few times. Assay: immunoSEQ multiplex PCR; the TCRdb copy retains only in-frame clones and omits some. The sample includes 70,000 to 95,000 clones, 62% of them seen just once. Trimming cost V 4 bases and J 3 bases; bases outside gene matches: 6. This CDR3 has 16 residues. Germline CDR1 reads SGHVS; CDR2 reads FQNEAQ. The sample is drawn from a study of shared clonotypes between healthy human individuals. Material: memory CD8+ T cells sorted from blood. Subset indicated: CD45RO+ cells pooled with CCR7-negative TemRA cells. This chain links TRBV7-8 with TRBJ2-5, with 12 bases aligning to TRBD1. The receptor comes from a man aged 25 to 40 in good health. The CDR3 reads CASSSQGTGGEETQYF. CDR3 DNA sequence: TGTGCCAGCAGCTCTCAGGGGACAGGGGGCGAAGAGACCCAGTACTTC.